This TCR beta chain was retrieved from a study of regulatory and conventional T cells in RAG deficiency. General study findings and limits: Control T-cell subsets had markedly higher Shannon entropy and lower Simpson indices than RAG-deficient patients. Patient subsets had shorter CDR3s; Omenn Treg-Tconv overlap exceeded 75%. Omenn syndrome and CID/AS patients had roughly 92-fold fewer unique Treg TCR beta sequences, versus around 9.8-fold elsewhere.

Worth noting for this clone: The antigen is not known.

The CDR3 spans 17 residues. In germline, CDR1 is SGDLS, CDR2 YYNGEE. V gave up 2 bases and J gave up 0 bases, with 15 bases separating them. Conventional CD4+ T cells were sorted from blood as CD25-low CD127-high cells. Generated by immunoSEQ multiplex PCR, the TCRdb table keeps only in-frame clones and is missing some. Of more than 40,000 clones listed, 70% to 90% are singletons. This same sample was also part of a study on regulatory T cells. From that second work: The primer mix had 52 TRBV and 13 TRBJ primers. Patient repertoires had restricted TRB V-J pairs and skewed V and J usage, most in Tregs.

The V gene is TRBV9, the J gene TRBJ1-3; D is uncertain. This TCR came from a human donor in good health. Sequenced material: CD4+ effector T cells sorted from blood. The CDR3 region is CASSVTDGVLSGNTIYF. As DNA, the CDR3 is TGTGCCAGCAGCGTCACGGACGGAGTCCTCTCTGGAAACACCATATATTTT. Full variable domain (remainder filled in from reference TRBV9 and TRBJ1-3): DSGVTQTPKHLITATGQRVTLRCSPRSGDLSVYWYQQSLDQGLQFLIQYYNGEERAKGNILERFSAQQFPDLHSELNLSSLELGDSALYFCASSVTDGVLSGNTIYFGEGSWLTVV.